This T cell receptor (beta chain) was retrieved from a study of cytotoxic CD8 clonotypes in ibrutinib-treated CLL. The overall study: Partial responses totalled about 24 and complete responses 2; after median approximately 6 years, approximately 15 remained remitted and roughly twelve progressed. Response specimens were obtained following a median treatment duration of roughly 12 months, with a range of 6 to 36. Broader study findings: On treatment, the uncommon public clonotypes contracted or remained stable. In sustained-remission versus progressing patients, sampling times differed.

As for this clone: Antigen: not known.

Some clones are missing from TCRdb's copy, which holds only in-frame ones; the method was immunoSEQ multiplex PCR. The sample lists approximately 97,000 clones, roughly four fifths occurring once. V shed 2 bases and J 3 bases; nucleotides not matched to a gene: 2. This CDR3 spans 14 amino acids. Germline lookup yields CDR1 SGHRS and CDR2 YFSETQ. The specimen comprised PBMCs, sampled after 24 months of ibrutinib treatment. The clonotype comes from a human donor with chronic lymphocytic leukemia. The V and J genes are TRBV5-1 and TRBJ2-7; 10 nucleotides match TRBD2. The CDR3 DNA follows: TGCGCCAGCAGCTTCCTAGCGGGAGACTACGAGCAGTACTTC. Translated: CASSFLAGDYEQYF.